This T cell receptor beta chain is from a study of blood T cell repertoires in COVID-19. Study-wide context: Acute and convalescent COVID-19 samples came from the United States, Italy and Spain. From T cells, B-cell-depleted T cells, or PBMCs came the material, which was cDNA or gDNA.

V was clipped by 8 bases and J by 7 bases, with 12 bases between them. This CDR3 has 12 amino acids. Authors' processing steps: For nucleated cells, counts were estimated from reference gene primer amplification. Measured with immunoSEQ multiplex PCR; TCRdb has only the in-frame clones, and not every one. For V, J and clone size, that table is used; D and trimming come from the DNA. The top ten hold about 3.2% of the sample, which has about 240,000 clones, roughly 80% seen once. The chain links TRBV12-3 or TRBV12-4 to TRBJ1-5; D is perhaps TRBD1 (5 bases). This TCR was sampled from a woman under 30 with acute or convalescent COVID-19. The sample consisted of peripheral blood. The CDR3 loop is CASAAGGQPQHF. The CDR3 DNA follows: TGTGCCAGCGCCGCGGGGGGGCAGCCCCAGCATTTT.